Listed below are T cell receptor beta chains from one sample, sequenced in a study of blood T cell repertoires in COVID-19. Libraries were prepared by immunoSEQ multiplex PCR; TCRdb keeps only in-frame clonotypes and omits some of them. The sample contains roughly 18,000 clones, 77% of which appear only once. Sequencing was carried out using peripheral blood. These receptors were collected from an older man with COVID-19, enrolled during active disease. The CDR3 runs from the conserved cysteine through the conserved F or W. D genes are given only for firm matches. The listing skips clone size in some rows; elsewhere it reads once, few, many or a size class.

cdr3_length,j_call,v_call,d_call,clone_size,cdr3_nt,cdr3_aa
14,TRBJ2-3,TRBV11-3,NA,NA,TGTGCCAGCAGCTTAGGGTCGGGTACAGATACGCAGTATTTT,CASSLGSGTDTQYF
14,TRBJ2-7,TRBV28,NA,NA,TGTGCCAGCAGTCCCACGGACTTCAATTACGAGCAGTACTTC,CASSPTDFNYEQYF
15,TRBJ1-3,TRBV2,TRBD1,NA,TGTGCCAGCAGGATACAGGGGAGCTCTGGAAACACCATATATTTT,CASRIQGSSGNTIYF
13,TRBJ2-7,TRBV12-3/TRBV12-4,NA,few,TGTGCCAGCAGTTTGGGCAGGCAATACGAGCAGTACTTC,CASSLGRQYEQYF
13,TRBJ1-1,TRBV29-1,TRBD1,NA,TGCAGCGATGGGACAGGGGGCGGAACTGAAGCTTTCTTT,CSDGTGGGTEAFF
13,TRBJ2-5,TRBV28,NA,NA,TGTGCCAGCAGTTTGTCAGGGCAAGAGACCCAGTACTTC,CASSLSGQETQYF
11,TRBJ2-1,TRBV2,NA,few,TGTGCCAGCACGGGTTACAATGAGCAGTTCTTC,CASTGYNEQFF
15,TRBJ1-6,TRBV6-2/TRBV6-3,TRBD1,NA,TGTGCCAGCAGTTCCTGGGGGACAGCAAATTCACCCCTCCACTTT,CASSSWGTANSPLHF
18,TRBJ1-5,TRBV30,NA,NA,TGTGCCTGGAGTCCCGGGCGACTGGGGGCGGGTAGCAATCAGCCCCAGCATTTT,CAWSPGRLGAGSNQPQHF
11,TRBJ1-1,TRBV4-2,NA,NA,TGTGCCAGCAGCTACGGGTACCCCGCTTTCTTT,CASSYGYPAFF
12,TRBJ2-1,TRBV10-3,NA,NA,TGTGCCATCAGTGCCCTAGAGAATGAGCAGTTCTTC,CAISALENEQFF
14,TRBJ1-5,TRBV5-4,NA,NA,TGTGCCAGCAGTTTACAGGGACCAAATCAGCCCCAGCATTTT,CASSLQGPNQPQHF
13,TRBJ1-5,TRBV27,NA,NA,TGTGCCAGCAGTAGGGACTCCAATCAGCCCCAGCATTTT,CASSRDSNQPQHF
14,TRBJ1-1,TRBV6-5,NA,few,TGTGCCAGCAGTTACACCTCCGGGGGCACTGAAGCTTTCTTT,CASSYTSGGTEAFF
12,TRBJ1-5,TRBV18,NA,NA,TGTGCCAGCTCACCGCAGGGACAGCCCCAGCATTTT,CASSPQGQPQHF
13,TRBJ1-2,TRBV5-1,NA,NA,TGCGCCAGCAGCCGCGGGGGTTCTGACGGCTACACCTTC,CASSRGGSDGYTF
17,TRBJ1-4,TRBV15,TRBD1,NA,TGTGCCACCAGGAGGGATTATCCCGGGACAGGGGATGAAAAACTGTTTTTT,CATRRDYPGTGDEKLFF
13,TRBJ1-4,TRBV28,NA,NA,TGTGCCAGCAAGACAGCTCAGAATGAAAAACTGTTTTTT,CASKTAQNEKLFF
15,TRBJ1-4,TRBV10-3,NA,once,TGTGCCATCAGTGAGTCGGGAGGGGTAGGCGAAAAACTGTTTTTT,CAISESGGVGEKLFF
16,TRBJ1-3,TRBV7-6,NA,NA,TGTGCCAGCAGCTTTAGGTGGAGTAAGACTGGAAACACCATATATTTT,CASSFRWSKTGNTIYF
16,TRBJ2-1,TRBV4-3,TRBD1,NA,TGCGCCAGCAGCCAAGGGGTGGGACAGGGAAACAATGAGCAGTTCTTC,CASSQGVGQGNNEQFF
13,TRBJ2-1,TRBV5-6,TRBD2,NA,TGTGCCAGCAGCTCCTCGGGGGGGAATGAGCAGTTCTTC,CASSSSGGNEQFF
12,TRBJ2-1,TRBV12-3/TRBV12-4,NA,NA,TGTGCCAGCAGTTTAACTGTGAATGAGCAGTTCTTC,CASSLTVNEQFF
15,TRBJ2-7,TRBV3-1/TRBV3-2,TRBD1,few,TGTGCCAGCAGCCGCTTGGGGACAGGGCGCTACGAGCAGTACTTC,CASSRLGTGRYEQYF
11,TRBJ1-2,TRBV27,TRBD1,NA,TGTGCCAGCAAGTCAGGGGGAAGCTACACCTTC,CASKSGGSYTF
14,TRBJ2-7,TRBV6-5,TRBD1,NA,TGTGCCAGCAGTTACCGGGACAGGTTTTCTGGGCAGTACTTC,CASSYRDRFSGQYF
13,TRBJ2-3,TRBV12-3/TRBV12-4,NA,NA,TGTGCCAGCAGTCCACGCCTAGCGAAGACGCAGTATTTT,CASSPRLAKTQYF
16,TRBJ1-6,TRBV18,TRBD1,NA,TGTGCCAGCTCGCCAAGGACAGGTTCCTATAATTCACCCCTCCACTTT,CASSPRTGSYNSPLHF
13,TRBJ1-2,TRBV2,NA,NA,TGTGCCATTAGAGGCCGAGGGTCCGATGGCTACACCTTC,CAIRGRGSDGYTF
14,TRBJ1-5,TRBV5-6,NA,NA,TGTGCCAGCAGCCGACAGTTTAGCAATCAGCCCCAGCATTTT,CASSRQFSNQPQHF
13,TRBJ2-7,TRBV21-1,NA,NA,TGTGCCAGCAGCAGAACACGCCGGGACAGAGAGTACTTC,CASSRTRRDREYF
15,TRBJ2-1,TRBV5-6,NA,NA,TGTGCCAGCAGCTTCTTCGGGTACACGGGGAATGAGCAGTTCTTC,CASSFFGYTGNEQFF
16,TRBJ2-5,TRBV7-9,TRBD1,NA,TGTGCCAGCAGCCCGCGACAGGGGAGCTTCCAAGAGACCCAGTACTTC,CASSPRQGSFQETQYF
16,TRBJ1-1,TRBV4-1,TRBD1,few,TGCGCCAGCAGCCAAGAGCAGGGGGCCTGGAACACTGAAGCTTTCTTT,CASSQEQGAWNTEAFF
14,TRBJ1-1,TRBV5-8,TRBD1,NA,TGTGCCAGCAGTTCTGGACAGGCCGACACTGAAGCTTTCTTT,CASSSGQADTEAFF
16,TRBJ2-2,TRBV9,TRBD2,NA,TGTGCCAGCACCCGTAGGGCGGGAGTGGGCACCGGGGAGCTGTTTTTT,CASTRRAGVGTGELFF
14,TRBJ1-2,TRBV4-1,NA,once,TGCGCCAGCAGCCAAGTATCCCCTAGGGAGAGCTACACCTTC,CASSQVSPRESYTF
12,TRBJ1-4,TRBV10-3,NA,once,TGTGCCATCAGTGAACGAGGGGAAAAACTGTTTTTT,CAISERGEKLFF
18,TRBJ1-6,TRBV14,TRBD1,medium-sized,TGTGCCAGCAGCCTAAGTAATCTGAACCGGGACAGGGGATCACCCCTCCACTTT,CASSLSNLNRDRGSPLHF
13,TRBJ2-7,TRBV12-3/TRBV12-4,NA,NA,TGTGCCAGCAGTTTCGGGAGTTCCTACGAGCAGTACTTC,CASSFGSSYEQYF
14,TRBJ2-2,TRBV27,NA,NA,TGTGCCAGCAGCCCAGGACAGAACACCGGGGAGCTGTTTTTT,CASSPGQNTGELFF
14,TRBJ1-2,TRBV6-5,TRBD1,NA,TGTGCCAGCTTCTCCCGGGACAGGGTTTTCGGCTACACCTTC,CASFSRDRVFGYTF
11,TRBJ2-2,TRBV18,NA,NA,TGTGCCAGCTCAGAGTCCGGGGAGCTGTTTTTT,CASSESGELFF
15,TRBJ2-3,TRBV6-4,TRBD2,NA,TGTGCCAGCAGTGACTCGACTAGCGGGGGGGATACGCAGTATTTT,CASSDSTSGGDTQYF
17,TRBJ2-4,TRBV21-1,NA,NA,TGTGCCAGCAGCAATCGAACTAGCGAATTGGCCAAAAACATTCAGTACTTC,CASSNRTSELAKNIQYF
16,TRBJ2-2,TRBV7-8,NA,NA,TGTGCCAGCAGCACGAGGGGACACGCGAACACCGGGGAGCTGTTTTTT,CASSTRGHANTGELFF